This entry is about one T cell receptor (beta chain). Its antigen is not identified. Germline values: CDR1 MNHEY, CDR2 SMNVEV (reference sequence). V lost 8 bases to trimming and J lost 4 bases, with 17 bases between them. This CDR3 region has 15 residues. The record originates from a study of cytomegalovirus exposure and HLA in healthy donors. Study-wide results and caveats: In an earlier analysis, most TCR beta V segments were productive about 87% or about 30% of the time. In a later analysis, across HLA loci, associated TCR counts were highest for DRB1, lowest for HLA-C.

13 Jbeta primers and 60 Vbeta primers were used for the PCR. Data came from immunoSEQ multiplex PCR; TCRdb stores just in-frame clones and leaves some out. The sample carries 90,000 to 100,000 clones, approximately 80% recorded once. Sequencing was done on a sample of PBMCs. The chain recombines TRBV27 with TRBJ1-4, with D unclear. The clonotype was recovered from a female donor in good health and CMV-seronegative. The CDR3 loop is CASGPGRRSNEKLFF. CDR3 bases: TGTGCCAGCGGGCCGGGTAGGAGGAGTAATGAAAAACTGTTTTTT.